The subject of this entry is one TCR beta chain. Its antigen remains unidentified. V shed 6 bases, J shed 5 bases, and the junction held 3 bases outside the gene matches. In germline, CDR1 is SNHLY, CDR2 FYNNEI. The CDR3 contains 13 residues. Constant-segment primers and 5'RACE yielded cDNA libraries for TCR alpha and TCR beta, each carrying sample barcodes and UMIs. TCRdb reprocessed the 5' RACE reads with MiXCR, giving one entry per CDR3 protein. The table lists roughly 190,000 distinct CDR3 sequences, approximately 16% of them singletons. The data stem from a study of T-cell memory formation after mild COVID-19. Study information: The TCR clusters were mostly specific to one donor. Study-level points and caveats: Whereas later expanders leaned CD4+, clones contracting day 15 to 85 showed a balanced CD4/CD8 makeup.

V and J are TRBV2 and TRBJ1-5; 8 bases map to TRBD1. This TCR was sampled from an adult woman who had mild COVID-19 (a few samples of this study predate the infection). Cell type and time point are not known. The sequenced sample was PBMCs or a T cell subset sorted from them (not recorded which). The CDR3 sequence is CASRGQEHQPQHF. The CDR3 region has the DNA TGTGCCAGCAGGGGACAGGAGCATCAGCCCCAGCATTTT.